These T cell receptor beta chains were read from a single sample in a study of cytotoxic CD8 clonotypes in ibrutinib-treated CLL. The table came from immunoSEQ multiplex PCR; TCRdb's copy has only in-frame clones and leaves some out. The data hold approximately 100,000 clones, with under 70% observed a single time. Sequencing used PBMCs, obtained after 24 months of ibrutinib treatment. The receptors come from a human donor with chronic lymphocytic leukemia. Each CDR3 is given with its conserved first and last residue. Part of the rows lack a size; the others show once, few, many or a class for expanded clones.

clone size: .; V gene: TRBV7-9; J gene: TRBJ1-2; CDR3 protein: CASSVGTGANYGYTF
clone size: .; V gene: TRBV7-9; J gene: TRBJ2-3; CDR3 protein: CAIIPSAQGLTDTQYF
clone size: few; V gene: TRBV7-6; J gene: TRBJ2-5; CDR3 protein: CASSLQGRQETQYF
clone size: .; V gene: TRBV6-5; J gene: TRBJ2-1; CDR3 protein: CASSYSIENEQFF
clone size: .; V gene: TRBV13; J gene: TRBJ1-1; CDR3 protein: CAHWCTEAFF
clone size: .; V gene: TRBV7-2; J gene: TRBJ1-2; CDR3 protein: CASSLGPGQSYGYTF
clone size: .; V gene: TRBV11-3; J gene: TRBJ2-7; CDR3 protein: CASSLAVNYEQYF
clone size: .; V gene: TRBV5-1; J gene: TRBJ2-1; CDR3 protein: CASSLVGEVYNEQFF
clone size: .; V gene: TRBV7-3; J gene: TRBJ2-5; CDR3 protein: CASSLGRVPQETQYF
clone size: .; V gene: TRBV27; J gene: TRBJ2-6; CDR3 protein: CASSPQGKSPNVLTF
clone size: .; V gene: TRBV29-1; J gene: TRBJ2-7; CDR3 protein: CSVGTASSYEQYF
clone size: many; V gene: TRBV30; J gene: TRBJ1-5; CDR3 protein: CAWSGLGGSPQHF
clone size: .; V gene: TRBV7-3; J gene: TRBJ1-1; CDR3 protein: CASSRGTGGEAFF
clone size: .; V gene: TRBV7-9; J gene: TRBJ2-7; CDR3 protein: CASSQRGGAEQYF
clone size: .; V gene: TRBV7-2; J gene: TRBJ2-7; CDR3 protein: CASSVETGSSYEQYF
clone size: .; V gene: TRBV19; J gene: TRBJ1-5; CDR3 protein: CASSIDEGGGQPQHF
clone size: few; V gene: TRBV11-1; J gene: TRBJ2-5; CDR3 protein: CASSLGWGGGYQETQYF
clone size: .; V gene: TRBV4-1; J gene: TRBJ2-7; CDR3 protein: CASGTNPSYEQYF
clone size: .; V gene: TRBV2; J gene: TRBJ2-3; CDR3 protein: CASSVDGQGRMDTQYF
clone size: .; V gene: TRBV30; J gene: TRBJ1-4; CDR3 protein: CAWSETGIGEKLFF
clone size: .; V gene: TRBV5-1; J gene: TRBJ2-7; CDR3 protein: CASSRGEGLAYEQYF
clone size: .; V gene: TRBV28; J gene: TRBJ1-6; CDR3 protein: CASSRGRSYNSPLHF
clone size: .; V gene: TRBV5-1; J gene: TRBJ1-2; CDR3 protein: CASSLAGAVNGYTF
clone size: few; V gene: TRBV30; J gene: TRBJ2-3; CDR3 protein: CAWSGTLSTDTQYF
clone size: .; V gene: TRBV10-3; J gene: TRBJ2-1; CDR3 protein: CAISREGGNEQFF
clone size: once; V gene: TRBV5-5; J gene: TRBJ2-7; CDR3 protein: CASSFVESYEQYF
clone size: .; V gene: TRBV20-1; J gene: TRBJ1-2; CDR3 protein: CSAMNSVGYTF
clone size: .; V gene: TRBV15; J gene: TRBJ2-1; CDR3 protein: CATSGPVAGGQDEQFF
clone size: .; V gene: TRBV2; J gene: TRBJ2-7; CDR3 protein: CASSGTGGGEQYF